These T cell receptor beta chains were read from a single sample in a study of blood T cells in healthy people across ages. A single record per CDR3 protein comes from TCRdb applying MiXCR to the 5' RACE reads. The sample records some 1.5 million distinct CDR3 sequences, roughly 43% being singletons. Sequencing was carried out using blood. The receptors derive from a young woman in good health. Both conserved end residues are part of each CDR3. A D gene is named only where the DNA matches it firmly. Clone size is shown for a subset of rows, as once, few, many or a class of expanded clone.

d_call	v_call	clone_size	j_call	cdr3_aa	cdr3_nt
.	TRBV19	.	TRBJ2-6	CASFSGANVLTF	TGCGCCAGTTTCTCCGGGGCCAACGTCCTGACTTTC
.	TRBV4-1	.	TRBJ2-1	CASSQSPRQAAMQFF	TGCGCCAGCAGCCAATCCCCTCGACAGGCTGCCATGCAGTTCTTC
.	TRBV7-8	.	TRBJ2-7	CASSSGQSPPYEQYF	TGTGCCAGCAGCTCCGGACAGAGCCCCCCCTACGAGCAGTACTTC
.	TRBV20-1	once	TRBJ1-1	CSARRGGAVTEAFF	TGCAGTGCTCGCCGGGGGGGAGCAGTCACTGAAGCTTTCTTT
.	TRBV18	.	TRBJ1-4	CASSPSGVEEKLFF	TGTGCCAGCTCTCCGTCCGGAGTAGAAGAGAAACTGTTTTTT
.	TRBV18	.	TRBJ1-1	CASSPTPEGVQSSNTEAFF	TGTGCCAGCTCACCGACCCCCGAGGGGGTCCAAAGCTCCAACACTGAAGCTTTCTTT
TRBD1	TRBV10-3	.	TRBJ2-7	CASSDRWTYEQYF	TGTGCCAGCTCGGACAGGTGGACCTACGAGCAGTACTTC
.	TRBV20-1	few	TRBJ1-6	CSPTTEGQWSPLHF	TGCAGTCCAACCACCGAAGGGCAGTGGTCACCCCTCCACTTT
.	TRBV3-1	.	TRBJ2-3	CASSQGVRPTDTQYF	TGTGCCAGCAGCCAAGGAGTTAGACCCACAGATACGCAGTATTTT
.	TRBV7-8	once	TRBJ1-1	CASSPRWGATEAFF	TGTGCCAGCAGTCCCCGATGGGGGGCTACTGAAGCTTTCTTT
.	TRBV4-1	few	TRBJ1-2	CASSHLTGSGTF	TGCGCCAGCAGCCACCTTACAGGGTCTGGCACCTTC
.	TRBV7-3	once	TRBJ2-3	CASSLTSGEADTQYF	TGTGCCAGCAGCTTAACGTCCGGGGAGGCAGATACGCAGTATTTT
.	TRBV6-5	few	TRBJ2-3	CASSYSLRDTDTQYF	TGTGCCAGCAGTTATTCCCTGCGGGACACAGATACGCAGTATTTT
TRBD2	TRBV4-1	few	TRBJ2-7	CASSQGIAGETDYEQYF	TGCGCCAGCAGCCAAGGGATAGCGGGAGAAACCGACTACGAGCAGTACTTC
.	TRBV7-9	.	TRBJ2-1	CASSAVSYNEQFF	TGTGCCAGTTCAGCCGTCTCCTACAATGAGCAGTTCTTC
.	TRBV15	.	TRBJ1-2	CATSERGGGNYGYTF	TGTGCCACCAGCGAAAGAGGAGGGGGGAACTATGGCTACACCTTC
.	TRBV10-3	.	TRBJ2-7	CAISDWDSRRNEQYF	TGTGCCATCAGTGACTGGGACTCCCGTCGTAACGAGCAGTACTTC
.	TRBV2	.	TRBJ1-4	CASRGFFGRGEKLFF	TGTGCCAGCAGGGGGTTTTTCGGGCGAGGGGAAAAACTGTTTTTT
.	TRBV12-3/TRBV12-4	.	TRBJ2-7	CASKNQGSGEQYF	TGTGCCAGCAAGAATCAGGGGTCGGGCGAGCAGTACTTC
TRBD2	TRBV11-2	.	TRBJ2-1	CASSLASGTNEQFF	TGTGCCAGCAGCTTAGCGAGCGGGACTAATGAGCAGTTCTTC
.	TRBV7-3	few	TRBJ2-5	CASSLIGGAEETQYF	TGTGCCAGCAGCTTAATTGGGGGAGCGGAAGAGACCCAGTACTTC
TRBD1	TRBV4-3	few	TRBJ2-3	CASSQDRTGAGTQYF	TGCGCCAGCAGCCAAGATAGGACAGGGGCAGGTACGCAGTATTTT
TRBD2	TRBV7-8	.	TRBJ2-5	CASSPGTIGETQYF	TGTGCCAGCAGCCCCGGGACTATCGGAGAGACCCAGTACTTC
TRBD2	TRBV5-1	.	TRBJ2-3	CASSLTSGGHPSTDTQYF	TGCGCCAGCAGCTTAACTAGCGGGGGACACCCTAGCACAGATACGCAGTATTTT
.	TRBV12-3/TRBV12-4	few	TRBJ2-3	CASSGDGTDTQYF	TGTGCCAGCAGTGGAGATGGGACAGATACGCAGTATTTT
.	TRBV13	.	TRBJ1-2	CASSNLDGGEKYGYTF	TGTGCCAGCAGCAACTTGGACGGGGGGGAAAAGTATGGCTACACCTTC
TRBD2	TRBV27	.	TRBJ2-1	CASSSSGGGEFF	TGTGCCAGCAGTTCCTCGGGCGGGGGAGAGTTCTTC
.	TRBV5-5	.	TRBJ1-5	CASSALGRNNQPQHF	TGTGCCAGCAGCGCTCTGGGACGGAACAATCAGCCCCAGCATTTT
TRBD2	TRBV20-1	.	TRBJ2-3	CSAVTSGTDTQYF	TGCAGTGCTGTGACTAGCGGGACAGATACGCAGTATTTT
.	TRBV9	once	TRBJ2-3	CASSVARPTDTQYF	TGTGCCAGCAGCGTAGCCAGGCCCACAGATACGCAGTATTTT
TRBD2	TRBV12-3/TRBV12-4	few	TRBJ2-1	CASSLRASGGINEQFF	TGTGCCAGCAGTTTACGGGCTAGCGGGGGGATCAATGAGCAGTTCTTC
.	TRBV28	.	TRBJ2-5	CASSWSPWGGEETQYF	TGTGCCAGCAGTTGGTCCCCCTGGGGAGGTGAAGAGACCCAGTACTTC
TRBD2	TRBV3-1	few	TRBJ2-3	CASSRLAGGPETQYF	TGTGCCAGCAGCCGACTAGCGGGAGGGCCCGAGACGCAGTATTTT
.	TRBV6-6	.	TRBJ2-7	CASSYSISSAYEQYF	TGTGCCAGCAGTTACTCGATAAGCTCTGCGTACGAGCAGTACTTC
.	TRBV20-1	few	TRBJ2-3	CSASELNTQYF	TGCAGTGCTAGCGAGCTCAATACGCAGTATTTT
TRBD1	TRBV4-1	.	TRBJ2-1	CASSNRDSNNEQFF	TGCGCCAGCTCTAACCGGGACAGCAACAATGAGCAGTTCTTC
TRBD1	TRBV4-3	.	TRBJ2-7	CASSQVIGTGVYEQYF	TGCGCCAGCAGCCAAGTCATCGGGACAGGGGTATACGAGCAGTACTTC
.	TRBV27	few	TRBJ1-2	CASSLSLAGFYGYTF	TGTGCCAGCAGTTTATCGTTGGCAGGTTTCTATGGCTACACCTTC
TRBD2	TRBV27	.	TRBJ2-2	CASSIDGRVKTGELFF	TGTGCCAGCAGCATAGACGGGAGGGTGAAAACCGGGGAGCTGTTTTTT
.	TRBV6-6	.	TRBJ1-1	CASSYPRGRGDTEAFF	TGTGCCAGCAGTTACCCTCGAGGGAGGGGAGACACTGAAGCTTTCTTT
.	TRBV12-3/TRBV12-4	.	TRBJ2-3	CASSLVLIYTDTQYF	TGTGCCAGCAGTTTAGTTTTGATTTACACAGATACGCAGTATTTT
.	TRBV15	.	TRBJ2-3	CVTSRGIRTDTQYF	TGTGTCACCAGCAGAGGGATCCGCACAGATACGCAGTATTTT
.	TRBV15	.	TRBJ2-1	CAASRSRDSLNEQFF	TGTGCCGCCAGCAGATCCCGGGACTCTCTCAATGAGCAGTTCTTC
.	TRBV9	.	TRBJ2-5	CASSVETGFGAETQYF	TGTGCCAGCAGCGTAGAGACAGGCTTCGGGGCAGAGACCCAGTACTTC
TRBD1	TRBV7-3	.	TRBJ1-6	CASRLQGRYSPPHF	TGTGCCAGCAGGCTACAGGGGCGGTATTCACCCCCCCACTTT
.	TRBV27	few	TRBJ1-6	CASSYIGHSNSPLHF	TGTGCCAGCAGTTATATAGGGCATAGCAATTCACCCCTCCACTTT
.	TRBV12-5	.	TRBJ2-5	CASGPSTAGGQYF	TGTGCTAGTGGGCCTAGCACCGCCGGCGGGCAGTACTTC
.	TRBV5-1	.	TRBJ1-2	CASSLGVEYYGYTF	TGCGCCAGCAGCTTAGGAGTAGAGTACTATGGCTACACCTTC
TRBD1	TRBV10-2	.	TRBJ1-1	CASSGPGTADMNTEAFF	TGCGCCAGCAGCGGACCCGGGACAGCCGACATGAACACTGAAGCTTTCTTT
.	TRBV4-1	.	TRBJ2-7	CASSEPGHREQYF	TGCGCCAGCAGCGAACCGGGACACCGCGAGCAGTACTTC
.	TRBV6-2/TRBV6-3	few	TRBJ2-1	CASSPRVGNEQFF	TGTGCCAGCAGTCCGCGAGTTGGGAATGAGCAGTTCTTC
TRBD2	TRBV27	.	TRBJ2-1	CASSPGTSASLKFF	TGTGCCAGCAGCCCCGGGACTAGCGCGAGTTTGAAGTTCTTC
TRBD1	TRBV20-1	few	TRBJ1-2	CSAPQGGNYGYTF	TGCAGTGCTCCACAGGGGGGAAACTATGGCTACACCTTC
.	TRBV24-1	few	TRBJ2-5	CATSDSTGEQYF	TGTGCCACCAGTGATTCCACGGGAGAGCAGTACTTC
.	TRBV10-3	few	TRBJ1-2	CAISQQGDYNYGYTF	TGTGCCATCAGTCAACAGGGAGACTACAACTATGGCTACACCTTC
.	TRBV20-1	once	TRBJ2-5	CSASPPKLQKTQYF	TGCAGTGCTAGCCCTCCCAAGTTGCAAAAGACCCAGTACTTC
TRBD2	TRBV4-2	.	TRBJ2-5	CASSQVARVTWRGLAGYNEQYF	TGTGCCAGCAGCCAAGTCGCCCGGGTCACTTGGCGGGGACTAGCGGGATACAATGAGCAGTACTTC
.	TRBV7-2	few	TRBJ2-7	CASSPDWGTYEQYF	TGTGCCAGCAGCCCCGACTGGGGAACCTACGAGCAGTACTTC
TRBD2	TRBV12-3/TRBV12-4	.	TRBJ2-1	CASSLVGLAGGYRDEQFF	TGTGCCAGCAGTTTAGTCGGACTAGCGGGAGGGTATAGGGATGAGCAGTTCTTC